The rows below give T cell receptor beta chains drawn from one sample of a study of glioma-infiltrating T cells after dendritic cell vaccination. Profiling relied on immunoSEQ multiplex PCR, and the TCRdb table lists in-frame clones only, not all of them. Of about 76,000 clones in the sample, roughly 91% were seen once. The source material was blood, sampled after dendritic cell vaccination. Receptors were obtained from a human donor with glioblastoma. Both conserved end residues are part of each CDR3. Each record gives: J gene, D gene, clone size, V gene, CDR3 DNA, CDR3 protein. A D gene is named only where the DNA matches it firmly. For some rows the clone size is stated as once, few or many, or as a class when expanded; others skip it.

J gene: TRBJ1-4
D gene: -
clone size: -
V gene: TRBV30
CDR3 DNA: TGTGACTCCAGGTGGGGGCTGAATGAAAAACTGTTTTTT
CDR3 protein: CDSRWGLNEKLFF

J gene: TRBJ1-2
D gene: TRBD1
clone size: -
V gene: TRBV5-4
CDR3 DNA: TGTGCCAGCAGCTTCCCGGGACAGGGGGTTGGCTACACCTTC
CDR3 protein: CASSFPGQGVGYTF

J gene: TRBJ2-3
D gene: TRBD2
clone size: once
V gene: TRBV6-1
CDR3 DNA: TGTGCCAGCAGTGAAGCAAGTCATCAGGCGGGGGGGCAGGGGACGCAGTATTTT
CDR3 protein: CASSEASHQAGGQGTQYF

J gene: TRBJ1-2
D gene: -
clone size: -
V gene: TRBV19
CDR3 DNA: TGTGCCAGTAGTATACTGGGACAAAGCTATGGCTACACCTTC
CDR3 protein: CASSILGQSYGYTF

J gene: TRBJ1-2
D gene: -
clone size: -
V gene: TRBV14
CDR3 DNA: TGTGCCAGCAGTCGCGCAGGGTCCTATGGCTACACCTTC
CDR3 protein: CASSRAGSYGYTF

J gene: TRBJ2-1
D gene: TRBD2
clone size: -
V gene: TRBV5-1
CDR3 DNA: TGCGCCAGCACGCGGGGGGCCTACAATGAGCAGTTCTTC
CDR3 protein: CASTRGAYNEQFF

J gene: TRBJ1-6
D gene: TRBD1
clone size: -
V gene: TRBV7-9
CDR3 DNA: TGTGCCAGCAGCGAGGACAGGGGGGACTCACCCCTCCACTTT
CDR3 protein: CASSEDRGDSPLHF

J gene: TRBJ2-7
D gene: TRBD1
clone size: -
V gene: TRBV7-9
CDR3 DNA: TGTGCCAGCAGCGCCCCCCGTGAGACAGGGTTCTCCTACGAGCAGTACTTC
CDR3 protein: CASSAPRETGFSYEQYF

J gene: TRBJ1-2
D gene: -
clone size: -
V gene: TRBV6-1
CDR3 DNA: TGTGCCAGCAGTGCCAGGGAATCCGGCAAGGATGGCTACACCTTC
CDR3 protein: CASSARESGKDGYTF

J gene: TRBJ1-2
D gene: -
clone size: -
V gene: TRBV7-2
CDR3 DNA: TGTGCCAGCAGCGACGGTAGCTCTCATAACTATGGCTACACCTTC
CDR3 protein: CASSDGSSHNYGYTF

J gene: TRBJ2-1
D gene: TRBD2
clone size: -
V gene: TRBV7-9
CDR3 DNA: TGTGCCAGCAGCCCGAGCGGGAGCTCCTACAATGAGCAGTTCTTC
CDR3 protein: CASSPSGSSYNEQFF

J gene: TRBJ1-1
D gene: -
clone size: -
V gene: TRBV21-1
CDR3 DNA: TGTGCCAGGGTAAGGGGGTTACTGTTCACTGAAGCTTTCTTT
CDR3 protein: CARVRGLLFTEAFF

J gene: TRBJ2-2
D gene: TRBD2
clone size: -
V gene: TRBV10-3
CDR3 DNA: TGTGCCATCAGGGGGACTAGCGGGTACACCGGGGAGCTGTTTTTT
CDR3 protein: CAIRGTSGYTGELFF

J gene: TRBJ2-1
D gene: TRBD2
clone size: -
V gene: TRBV6-5
CDR3 DNA: TGTGCCAGCAGTTACGGGCTAGCGGGGGGGCTTAATGAGCAGTTCTTC
CDR3 protein: CASSYGLAGGLNEQFF

J gene: TRBJ2-5
D gene: TRBD1
clone size: -
V gene: TRBV18
CDR3 DNA: TGTGCCAGCCGGTCGACAGGGGAGCAAGAGACCCAGTACTTC
CDR3 protein: CASRSTGEQETQYF

J gene: TRBJ2-7
D gene: TRBD2
clone size: -
V gene: TRBV19
CDR3 DNA: TGTGCCAGTAGTATGACTAGCGGGGGGACCTACGAGCAGTACTTC
CDR3 protein: CASSMTSGGTYEQYF